This record covers a single TCR beta chain. What antigen it recognizes has not been identified. No base qualities exist here, and no much larger clone lies one base off it. The receptor library was made with the immunoSEQ multiplex PCR assay. The source study handled its data this way. To diagnose cytomegalovirus status from the catalog of TCR beta chain sequences, a statistical classification framework was built. Sourced from immuneACCESS, this table was stored by TCRdb with only in-frame sequences that have V and J called. A share of the clones is absent; for the studies checked, an unresolved V gene accounts for under half, and the remainder has no known explanation. The D gene and trimming were derived from the DNA, and the V and J assignments and clone size from that table. The sample includes about 240,000 clones, with approximately 90% observed a single time. The top ten clones comprise 2.6% of the sample.

These data are taken from a study of cytomegalovirus exposure and HLA in healthy donors (dated by TCRdb to between 2016 and 2019). Turning to the overall study: According to a later analysis, the roughly 120 validation repertoires were produced on the same platform as the roughly 600 repertoires of the first cohort. The aim of the study was to test whether cataloging public T cell receptors could identify signatures of past pathogen exposure. Along with the approximately 650-subject first cohort, a separate validation cohort of over a hundred different subjects was used. To predict cytomegalovirus infection status, the study brought together high-throughput TCR immunosequencing, statistical association of individual TCRs with disease status, and machine learning.

Findings and caveats that apply to the study as a whole: In vitro tests confirmed that a few of the cytomegalovirus-associated TCR beta chains recognize cytomegalovirus antigens. The classifier was reported to diagnose cytomegalovirus status with high specificity and sensitivity in both the original and validation cohorts. In the study, some 160 TCR beta chains were listed as associated with cytomegalovirus. It was suggested by the authors that the approach could potentially be generalized to other disease states and immunological phenotypes. Most TCR sequences were seen in very few donors, while some public TCRs were found in many individuals. Of the cluster scores, around 95% were above 0 in a later analysis, which found that TCRs clustered in the first cohort also tended to co-occur in the 90 to 150 validation repertoires. All 120 or so repertoires were used to score co-occurrence in the validation cohort in a later analysis, because that analysis had no HLA typing for the cohort.

The donors were included in the validation cohort of some 120 subjects, a group kept apart from the approximately 690-subject first cohort. Reading from cysteine to phenylalanine, the CDR3 counts 13 amino acids. The CDR3 DNA has 39 bases and is translated from base 1. Trimmed from V: 9 bases; trimmed from J: 6 bases; junction bases lacking a gene match: 10. Based on the germline V gene (reference sequence), the CDR1 and CDR2 sequences are SGHNT and YYREEE. The chain employs TRBV5-4 and TRBJ2-7, with 9 bases matching TRBD1. Sequenced input: PBMCs. The receptor was derived from a man between 18 and 29 years old in good health and CMV-seronegative. CDR3 loop: CATSFGTGFEQYF. DNA sequence: TGTGCCACCAGTTTCGGGACAGGGTTCGAGCAGTACTTC.